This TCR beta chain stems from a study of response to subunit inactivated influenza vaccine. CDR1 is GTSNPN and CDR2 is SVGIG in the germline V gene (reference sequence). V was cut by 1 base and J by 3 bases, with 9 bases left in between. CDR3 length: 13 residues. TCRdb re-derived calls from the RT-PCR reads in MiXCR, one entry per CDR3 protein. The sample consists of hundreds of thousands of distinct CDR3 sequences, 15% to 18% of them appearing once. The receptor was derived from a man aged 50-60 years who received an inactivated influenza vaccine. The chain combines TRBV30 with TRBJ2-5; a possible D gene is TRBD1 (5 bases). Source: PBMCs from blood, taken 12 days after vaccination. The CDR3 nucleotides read TGTGCCTGGAGTGGTGGCAGGGAAGAGACCCAGTACTTC. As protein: CAWSGGREETQYF.